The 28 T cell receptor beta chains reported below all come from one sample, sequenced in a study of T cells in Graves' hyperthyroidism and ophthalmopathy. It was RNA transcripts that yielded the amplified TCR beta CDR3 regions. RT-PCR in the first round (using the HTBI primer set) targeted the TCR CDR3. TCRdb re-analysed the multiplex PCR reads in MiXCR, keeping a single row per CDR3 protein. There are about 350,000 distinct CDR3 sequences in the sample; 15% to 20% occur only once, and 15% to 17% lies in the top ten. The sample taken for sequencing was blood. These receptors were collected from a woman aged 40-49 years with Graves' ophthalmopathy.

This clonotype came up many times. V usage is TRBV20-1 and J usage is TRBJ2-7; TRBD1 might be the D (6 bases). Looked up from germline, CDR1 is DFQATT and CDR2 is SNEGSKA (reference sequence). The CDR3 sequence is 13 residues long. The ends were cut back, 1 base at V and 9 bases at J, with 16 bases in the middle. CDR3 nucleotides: TGCAGTGCTAGAGTCGAGGCAGGGGAAGGGCAGTACTTC. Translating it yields CSARVEAGEGQYF.

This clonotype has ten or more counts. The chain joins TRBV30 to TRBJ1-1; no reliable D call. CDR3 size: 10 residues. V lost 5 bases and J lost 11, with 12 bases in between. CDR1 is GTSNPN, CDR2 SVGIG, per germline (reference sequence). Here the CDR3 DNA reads TGTGCCTGGGGAACCGATGAGGCTTTCTTT. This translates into CAWGTDEAFF.

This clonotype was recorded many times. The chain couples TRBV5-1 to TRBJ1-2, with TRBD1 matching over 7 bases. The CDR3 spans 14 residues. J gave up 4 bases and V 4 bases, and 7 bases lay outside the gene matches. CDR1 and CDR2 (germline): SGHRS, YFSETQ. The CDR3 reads CASSPGTESYGYTF. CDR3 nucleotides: TGCGCCAGCAGCCCCGGGACAGAGAGCTATGGCTACACCTTC.

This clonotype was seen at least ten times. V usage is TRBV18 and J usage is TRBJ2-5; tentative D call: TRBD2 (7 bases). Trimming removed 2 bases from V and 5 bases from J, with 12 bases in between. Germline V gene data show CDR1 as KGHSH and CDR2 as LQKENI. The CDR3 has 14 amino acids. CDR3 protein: CASSPGGGLETQYF. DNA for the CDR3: TGTGCCAGCTCACCAGGCGGGGGCCTGGAGACCCAGTACTTC.

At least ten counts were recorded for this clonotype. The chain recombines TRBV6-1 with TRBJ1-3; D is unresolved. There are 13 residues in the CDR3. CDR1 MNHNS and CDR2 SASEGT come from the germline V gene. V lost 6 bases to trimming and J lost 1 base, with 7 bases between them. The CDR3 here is CASRLSSGNTIYF. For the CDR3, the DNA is TGTGCCAGCAGACTATCGTCTGGAAACACCATATATTTT.

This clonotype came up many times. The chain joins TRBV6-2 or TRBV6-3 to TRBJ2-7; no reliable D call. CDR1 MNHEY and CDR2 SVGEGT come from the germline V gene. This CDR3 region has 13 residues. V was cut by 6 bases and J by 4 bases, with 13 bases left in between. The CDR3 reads CASSSVRAYEQYF. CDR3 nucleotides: TGTGCCAGCAGCTCGGTTCGGGCGTACGAGCAGTACTTC.

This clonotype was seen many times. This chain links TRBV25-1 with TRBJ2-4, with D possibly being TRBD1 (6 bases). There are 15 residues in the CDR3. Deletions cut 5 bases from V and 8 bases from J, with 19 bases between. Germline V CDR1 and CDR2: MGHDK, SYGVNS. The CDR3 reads CASSTSKGVWDIQYF. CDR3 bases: TGTGCCAGCAGTACATCAAAGGGGGTCTGGGACATTCAGTACTTC.

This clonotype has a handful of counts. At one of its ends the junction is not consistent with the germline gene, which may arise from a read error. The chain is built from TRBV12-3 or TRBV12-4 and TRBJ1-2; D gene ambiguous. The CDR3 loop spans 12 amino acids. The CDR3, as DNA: TGTGCCAGCATTTTTTCTGGTTATGGCTACAACTTC. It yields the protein CASIFSGYGYNF.

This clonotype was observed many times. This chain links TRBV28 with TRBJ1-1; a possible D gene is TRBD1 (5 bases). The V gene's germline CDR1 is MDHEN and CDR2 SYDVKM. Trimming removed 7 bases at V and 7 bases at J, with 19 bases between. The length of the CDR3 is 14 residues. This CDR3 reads CASTTGGRVGEAFF. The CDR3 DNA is TGTGCCAGCACTACTGGGGGGAGGGTCGGTGAAGCTTTCTTT.

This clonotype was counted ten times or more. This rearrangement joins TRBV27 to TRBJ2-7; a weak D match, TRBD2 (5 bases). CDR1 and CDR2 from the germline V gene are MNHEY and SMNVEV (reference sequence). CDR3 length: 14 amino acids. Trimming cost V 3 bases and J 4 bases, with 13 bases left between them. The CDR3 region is CASSFAREVYEQYF. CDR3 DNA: TGTGCCAGCAGTTTTGCCCGGGAAGTTTACGAGCAGTACTTC.

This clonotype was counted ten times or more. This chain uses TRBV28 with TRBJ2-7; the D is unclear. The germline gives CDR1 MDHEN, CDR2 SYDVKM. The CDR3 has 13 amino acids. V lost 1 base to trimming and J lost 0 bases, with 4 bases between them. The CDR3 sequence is CASSLLASYEQYF. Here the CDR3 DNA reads TGTGCCAGCAGTTTATTAGCCTCCTACGAGCAGTACTTC.

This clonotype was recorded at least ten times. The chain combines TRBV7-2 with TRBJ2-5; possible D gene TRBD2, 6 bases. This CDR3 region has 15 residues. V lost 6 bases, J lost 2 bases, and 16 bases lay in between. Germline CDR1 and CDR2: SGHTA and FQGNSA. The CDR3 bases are TGTGCCAGCAGGGCCGGGGGAAGAAAGCAAGAGACCCAGTACTTC. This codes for CASRAGGRKQETQYF.

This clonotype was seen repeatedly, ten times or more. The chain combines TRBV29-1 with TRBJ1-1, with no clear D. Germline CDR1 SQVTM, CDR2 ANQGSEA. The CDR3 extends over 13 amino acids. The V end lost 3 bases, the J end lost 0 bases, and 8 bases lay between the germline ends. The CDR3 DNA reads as TGCAGCGTTGAGAAAGTTATGAACACTGAAGCTTTCTTT. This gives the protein CSVEKVMNTEAFF.

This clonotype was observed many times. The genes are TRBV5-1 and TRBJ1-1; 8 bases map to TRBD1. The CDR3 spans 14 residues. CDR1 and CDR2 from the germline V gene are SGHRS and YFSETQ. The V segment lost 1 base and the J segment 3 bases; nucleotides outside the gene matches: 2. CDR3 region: CASSLLQGDTEAFF. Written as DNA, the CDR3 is TGCGCCAGCAGCTTGCTACAGGGGGACACTGAAGCTTTCTTT.

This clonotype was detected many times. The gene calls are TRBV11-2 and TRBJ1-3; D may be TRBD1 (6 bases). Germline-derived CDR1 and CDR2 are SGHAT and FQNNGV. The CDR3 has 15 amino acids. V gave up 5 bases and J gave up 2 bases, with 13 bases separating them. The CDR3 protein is CASSQGRTAGNTIYF. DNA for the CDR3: TGTGCCAGCAGCCAGGGACGGACAGCTGGAAACACCATATATTTT.

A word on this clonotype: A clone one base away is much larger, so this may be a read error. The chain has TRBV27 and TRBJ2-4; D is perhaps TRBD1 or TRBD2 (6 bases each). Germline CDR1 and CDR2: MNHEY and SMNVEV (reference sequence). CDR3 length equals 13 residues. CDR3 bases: TGTGCCAGCAGTCGACTAGGGGGTAACATTCAGCACTTC. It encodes CASSRLGGNIQHF.

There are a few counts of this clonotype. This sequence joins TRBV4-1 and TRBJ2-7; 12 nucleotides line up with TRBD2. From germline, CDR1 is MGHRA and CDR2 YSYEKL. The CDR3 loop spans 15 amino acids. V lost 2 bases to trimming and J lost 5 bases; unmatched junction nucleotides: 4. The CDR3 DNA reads TGCGCCAGCAGCCAACTAGCGGGAGGGAGCCACGAGCAGTACTTC. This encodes CASSQLAGGSHEQYF.

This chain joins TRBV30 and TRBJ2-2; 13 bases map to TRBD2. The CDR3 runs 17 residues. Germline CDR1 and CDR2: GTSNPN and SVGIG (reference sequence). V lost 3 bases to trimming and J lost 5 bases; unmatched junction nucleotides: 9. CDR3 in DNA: TGTGCCTGGAGCCCCCTCTTACTAGCGGGAGGGACCGGGGAGCTGTTTTTT. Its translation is CAWSPLLLAGGTGELFF.

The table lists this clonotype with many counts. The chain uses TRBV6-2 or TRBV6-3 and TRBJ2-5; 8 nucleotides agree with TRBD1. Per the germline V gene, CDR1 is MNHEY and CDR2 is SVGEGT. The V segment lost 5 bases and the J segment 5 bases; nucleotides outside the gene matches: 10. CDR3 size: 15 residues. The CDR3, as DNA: TGTGCCAGCAGTCTGGACAGGGTTGGATTGGAGACCCAGTACTTC. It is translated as CASSLDRVGLETQYF.

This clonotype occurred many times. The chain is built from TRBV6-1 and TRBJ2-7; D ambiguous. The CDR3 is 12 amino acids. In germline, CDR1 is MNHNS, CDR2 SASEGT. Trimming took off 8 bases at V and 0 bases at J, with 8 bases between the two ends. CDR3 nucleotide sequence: TGTGCCAGCGCCAGATCCTCCTACGAGCAGTACTTC. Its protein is CASARSSYEQYF.

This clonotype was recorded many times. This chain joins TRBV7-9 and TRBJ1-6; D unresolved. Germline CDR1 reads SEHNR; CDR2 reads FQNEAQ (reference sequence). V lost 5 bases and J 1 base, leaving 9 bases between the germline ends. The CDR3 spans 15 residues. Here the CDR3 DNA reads TGTGCCAGCAGCCTCGGCAGTTCCTATAATTCACCCCTCCACTTT. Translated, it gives CASSLGSSYNSPLHF.

CDR3 sequence (DNA): TGTGCCACCAGTGAGGAAGGCCAGGGGAGGAGGTACGAGCAGTACTTC. Protein: CATSEEGQGRRYEQYF. This chain connects TRBV24-1 to TRBJ2-7; D assignment may be TRBD1 or TRBD2 (6 bases each). V lost 4 bases and J lost 4, with 19 bases in between. The germline gives CDR1 KGHDR, CDR2 SFDVKD. The CDR3 extends over 16 amino acids.

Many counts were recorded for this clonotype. In DNA form, the CDR3 reads TGTGCCAGTAGTACGGACATTACCTACGAGCAGTACTTC. Amino acid sequence: CASSTDITYEQYF. The chain joins TRBV19 to TRBJ2-7; D is perhaps TRBD1 (5 bases). V was clipped by 4 bases and J by 2 bases, with 9 bases between them. This CDR3 has 13 residues. Germline CDR1 LNHDA, CDR2 SQIVND (reference sequence).

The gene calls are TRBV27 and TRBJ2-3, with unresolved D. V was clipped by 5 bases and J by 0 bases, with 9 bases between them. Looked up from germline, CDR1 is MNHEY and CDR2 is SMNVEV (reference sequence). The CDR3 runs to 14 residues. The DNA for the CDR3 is TGTGCCAGCAGTACCCTCACTAGCACAGATACGCAGTATTTT. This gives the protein CASSTLTSTDTQYF.

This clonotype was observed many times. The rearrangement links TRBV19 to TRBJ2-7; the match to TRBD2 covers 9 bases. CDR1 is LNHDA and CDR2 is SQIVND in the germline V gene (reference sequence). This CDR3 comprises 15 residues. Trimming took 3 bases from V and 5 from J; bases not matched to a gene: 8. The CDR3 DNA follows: TGTGCCAGTAGTATTAGGAGCGGGAGGTTCGACGAGCAGTACTTC. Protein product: CASSIRSGRFDEQYF.

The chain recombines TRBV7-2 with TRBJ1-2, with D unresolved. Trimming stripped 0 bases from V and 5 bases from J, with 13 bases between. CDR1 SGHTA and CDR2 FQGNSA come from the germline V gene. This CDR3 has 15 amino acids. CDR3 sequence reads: CASSLASDGLYGYTF. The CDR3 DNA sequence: TGTGCCAGCAGCTTAGCATCGGACGGCCTTTATGGCTACACCTTC.

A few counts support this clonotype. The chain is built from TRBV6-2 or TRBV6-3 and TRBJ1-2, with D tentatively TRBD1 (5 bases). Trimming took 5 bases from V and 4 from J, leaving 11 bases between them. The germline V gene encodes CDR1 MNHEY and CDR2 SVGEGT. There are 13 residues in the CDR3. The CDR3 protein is CASSPSDIYGYTF. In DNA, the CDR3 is TGTGCCAGCAGTCCCTCGGACATCTATGGCTACACCTTC.

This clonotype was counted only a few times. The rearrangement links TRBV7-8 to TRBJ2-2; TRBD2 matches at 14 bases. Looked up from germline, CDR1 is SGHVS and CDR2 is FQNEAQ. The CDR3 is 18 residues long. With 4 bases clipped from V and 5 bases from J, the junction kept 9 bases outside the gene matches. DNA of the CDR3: TGTGCCAGCAGCTCCAAGGGACTAGCGGGAGTTGGTACCGGGGAGCTGTTTTTT. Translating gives CASSSKGLAGVGTGELFF.